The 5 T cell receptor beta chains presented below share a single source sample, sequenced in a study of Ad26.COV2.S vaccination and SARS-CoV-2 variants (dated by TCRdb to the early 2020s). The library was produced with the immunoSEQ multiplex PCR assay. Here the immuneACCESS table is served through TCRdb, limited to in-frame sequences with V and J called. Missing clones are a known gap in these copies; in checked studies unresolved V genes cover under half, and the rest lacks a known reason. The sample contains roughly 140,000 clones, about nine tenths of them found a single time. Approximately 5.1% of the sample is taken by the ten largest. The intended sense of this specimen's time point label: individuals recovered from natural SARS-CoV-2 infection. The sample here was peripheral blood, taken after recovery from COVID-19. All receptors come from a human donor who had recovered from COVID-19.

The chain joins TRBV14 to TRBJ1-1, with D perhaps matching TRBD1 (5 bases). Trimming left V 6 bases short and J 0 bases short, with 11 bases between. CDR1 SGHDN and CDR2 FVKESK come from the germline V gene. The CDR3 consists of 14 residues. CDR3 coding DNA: TGTGCCAGCAGTAATCCGGGGGTGAACACTGAAGCTTTCTTT. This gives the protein CASSNPGVNTEAFF.

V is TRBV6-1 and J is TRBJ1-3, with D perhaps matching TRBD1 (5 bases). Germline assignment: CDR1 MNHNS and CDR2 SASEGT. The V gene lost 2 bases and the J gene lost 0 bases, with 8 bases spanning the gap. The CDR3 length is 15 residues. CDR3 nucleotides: TGTGCCAGCAGTGAAACAGGTTTCTCTGGAAACACCATATATTTT. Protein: CASSETGFSGNTIYF.

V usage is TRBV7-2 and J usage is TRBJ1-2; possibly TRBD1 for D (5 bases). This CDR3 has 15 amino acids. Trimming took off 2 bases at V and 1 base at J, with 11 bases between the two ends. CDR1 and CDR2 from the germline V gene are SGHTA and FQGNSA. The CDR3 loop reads CASSLSGRHNYGYTF. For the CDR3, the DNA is TGTGCCAGCAGCTTATCAGGGCGACATAACTATGGCTACACCTTC.

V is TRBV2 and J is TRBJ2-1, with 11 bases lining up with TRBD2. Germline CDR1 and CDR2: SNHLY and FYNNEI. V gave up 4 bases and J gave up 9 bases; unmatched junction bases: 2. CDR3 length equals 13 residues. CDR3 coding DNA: TGTGCCAGCAGTGGACTAGCGGGGCCTGAGCAGTTCTTC. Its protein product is CASSGLAGPEQFF.

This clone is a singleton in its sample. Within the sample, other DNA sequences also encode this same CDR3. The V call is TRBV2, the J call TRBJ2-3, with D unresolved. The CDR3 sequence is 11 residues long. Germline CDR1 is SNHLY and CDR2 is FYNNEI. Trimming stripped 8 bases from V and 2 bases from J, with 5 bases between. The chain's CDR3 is CASSVTDTQYF. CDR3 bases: TGTGCCAGCTCCGTCACAGATACGCAGTATTTT. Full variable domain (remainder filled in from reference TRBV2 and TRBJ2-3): EPEVTQTPSHQVTQMGQEVILRCVPISNHLYFYWYRQILGQKVEFLVSFYNNEISEKSEIFDDQFSVERPDGSNFTLKIRSTKLEDSAMYFCASSVTDTQYFGPGTRLTVL.